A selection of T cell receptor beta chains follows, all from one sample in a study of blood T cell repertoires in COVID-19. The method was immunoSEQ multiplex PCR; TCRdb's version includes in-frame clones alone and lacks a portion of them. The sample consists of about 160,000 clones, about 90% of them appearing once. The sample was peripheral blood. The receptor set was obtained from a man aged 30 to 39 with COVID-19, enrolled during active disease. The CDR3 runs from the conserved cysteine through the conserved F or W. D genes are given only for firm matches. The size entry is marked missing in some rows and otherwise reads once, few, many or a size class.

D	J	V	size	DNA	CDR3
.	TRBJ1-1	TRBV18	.	TGTGCCAGCTTACTTTTGGACAGGAACACTGAAGCTTTCTTT	CASLLLDRNTEAFF
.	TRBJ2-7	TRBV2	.	TGTGCCAGCAGTGGGACATCCTACGAGCAGTACTTC	CASSGTSYEQYF
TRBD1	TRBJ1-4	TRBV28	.	TGTGCCAGCAAACGAACAGGGGCTGAAAAACTGTTTTTT	CASKRTGAEKLFF
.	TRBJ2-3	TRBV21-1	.	TGTGCCAAAACGACCTCCTCCACGGCCCGGGACAGCCCTAGCACAGATACGCAGTATTTT	CAKTTSSTARDSPSTDTQYF
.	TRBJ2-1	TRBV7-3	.	TGTGCCAGCAGCCTGGGGCTTAGCTCCTACAATGAGCAGTTCTTC	CASSLGLSSYNEQFF
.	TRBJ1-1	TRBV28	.	TGTGCCGAGCAGGCGGGAGGCCTGTCGACTGAAGCTTTCTTT	CAEQAGGLSTEAFF
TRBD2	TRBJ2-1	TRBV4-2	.	TGTGCCAGCAGCCCCACCGGCGGGCGGGAGAATGGAAATGAGCAGTTCTTC	CASSPTGGRENGNEQFF
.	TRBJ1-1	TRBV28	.	TGTGCCAGCAGTTCAGCTGCGGTGGAGTTCACTGAAGCTTTCTTT	CASSSAAVEFTEAFF
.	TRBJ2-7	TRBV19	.	TGTGCCAGTAGTCTCAGACACGAGTATGAGCAGTACTTC	CASSLRHEYEQYF
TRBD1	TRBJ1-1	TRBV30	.	TGTGCCTGGAGGAAGGACAGGGGTTCAGCTTTCTTT	CAWRKDRGSAFF
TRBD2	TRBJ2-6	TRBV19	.	TGTGCCAGTACCCACGGCCAGGGCGGCCTAGCGGGATTCCCCGGGGCCAACGTCCTGACTTTC	CASTHGQGGLAGFPGANVLTF
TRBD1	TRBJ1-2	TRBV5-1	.	TGCGCCAGCAGCACCGGGACAGGCCCCTATGGCTACACCTTC	CASSTGTGPYGYTF
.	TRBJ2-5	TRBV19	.	TGTGCCAGCAGCCCAAACAGAGAGACCCAGTACTTC	CASSPNRETQYF
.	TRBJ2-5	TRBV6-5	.	TGTGCCAGCAGTTCCCGACTGGCCCAAGAGGCCCAGTACTTC	CASSSRLAQEAQYF
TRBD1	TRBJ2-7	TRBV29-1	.	TGCAGCGTATCACTATCGACAGGGAACGAGCAGTACTTC	CSVSLSTGNEQYF
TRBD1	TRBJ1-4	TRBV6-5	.	TGTGCCAGCAGTATGAACAGGGGGCCGGGTGAAAAACTGTTTTTT	CASSMNRGPGEKLFF
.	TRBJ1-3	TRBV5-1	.	TGCGCCAGCAGCGCCCCTAGCGGGAGGGACCGCAGTCTGTGGTGGGGAAACACCATATATTTT	CASSAPSGRDRSLWWGNTIYF
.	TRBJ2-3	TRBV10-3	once	TGTGCCATCAGTGAGTCATGGGGGGTCAGCTCAGATACGCAGTATTTT	CAISESWGVSSDTQYF
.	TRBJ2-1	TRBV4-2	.	TGTGCCAGCAGCCAAGTGGAGCGGGTCCCCTACAATGAGCAGTTCTTC	CASSQVERVPYNEQFF
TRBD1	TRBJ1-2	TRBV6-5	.	TGTGCCAGCAGTTATTACGACAGGGGAAGTGGCTACACCTTC	CASSYYDRGSGYTF
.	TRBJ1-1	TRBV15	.	TGTGCCACCAGCAGAGGAGCCCTGAACACTGAAGCTTTCTTT	CATSRGALNTEAFF
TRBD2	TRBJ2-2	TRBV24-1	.	TGTGCCACCAGTGATCCTAGCGGGAGAGGTCGCACCGGGGAGCTGTTTTTT	CATSDPSGRGRTGELFF
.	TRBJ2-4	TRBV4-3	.	TGCGCCAGCAGCCAAGAAGGCCCTGGGGAGGTCAACATTCAGTACTTC	CASSQEGPGEVNIQYF
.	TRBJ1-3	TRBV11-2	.	TGTGCCAGCAGCAAAATACTACAGGTTATCTCTGGAAACACCATATATTTT	CASSKILQVISGNTIYF
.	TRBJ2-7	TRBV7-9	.	TGTGCCAGCAGCTTAGACGGGTCTCTCTCCTACGAGCAGTACTTC	CASSLDGSLSYEQYF
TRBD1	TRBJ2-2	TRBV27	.	TGTGCCAGCAGTTTGTCGACAGGGGACAACGGGGAGCTGTTTTTT	CASSLSTGDNGELFF
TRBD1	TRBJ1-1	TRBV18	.	TGTGCCAGCTCTACCCTGGGGACAGGGTCAACTGAAGCTTTCTTT	CASSTLGTGSTEAFF
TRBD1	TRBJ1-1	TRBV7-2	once	TGTGCCAGCAGCTTATTTAGGGCAGGGGGCATACAGAACACTGAAGCTTTCTTT	CASSLFRAGGIQNTEAFF
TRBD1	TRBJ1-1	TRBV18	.	TGTGCCAGCGTACAGGGGGGAACTGAAGCTTTCTTT	CASVQGGTEAFF
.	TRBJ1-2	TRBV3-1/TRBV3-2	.	TGTGCCAGCGGCCGGGGGGAGGTAGGCTACACCTTC	CASGRGEVGYTF
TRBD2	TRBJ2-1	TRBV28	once	TGTGCCAGCAGCTTACTAGCGGGAGGGCCCAATGAGCAGTTCTTC	CASSLLAGGPNEQFF
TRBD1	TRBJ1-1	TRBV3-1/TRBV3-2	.	TGTGCCAGCAGGCCCCCGGGACAGGGAACTGAAGCTTTCTTT	CASRPPGQGTEAFF
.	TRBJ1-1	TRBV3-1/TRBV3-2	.	TGTGCCAGCAGCCAAGTTTTAAGGCGACAGGACTACACTGAAGCTTTCTTT	CASSQVLRRQDYTEAFF
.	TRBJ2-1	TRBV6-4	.	TGTGCCAGGGGGCCTTATCGTAACAATGAGCAGTTCTTC	CARGPYRNNEQFF
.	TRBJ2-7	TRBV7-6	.	TGTGCCAGCAGCTTAGTGACACAAGCCCGCTACGAGCAGTACTTC	CASSLVTQARYEQYF
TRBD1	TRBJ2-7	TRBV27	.	TGTGCCAGCAGCTCCAGACAGGGTCGTGGAGACTACGAGCAGTACTTC	CASSSRQGRGDYEQYF
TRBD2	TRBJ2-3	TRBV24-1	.	TGTGCCACCAGTGAGGAGCGGGACGCAACAGATACGCAGTATTTT	CATSEERDATDTQYF
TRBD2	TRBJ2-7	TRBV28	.	TGTGCCAGCAGTTTAAGTTACGGCGGGAGCTCCTACGAGCAGTACTTC	CASSLSYGGSSYEQYF
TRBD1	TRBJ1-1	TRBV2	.	TGTGCCAGCAGTGCAACAGGGGGAGATACGACTGAAGCTTTCTTT	CASSATGGDTTEAFF
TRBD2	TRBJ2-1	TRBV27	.	TGTGCCAGCAGTTGGGGACTAGAAGGCAATGAGCAGTTCTTC	CASSWGLEGNEQFF
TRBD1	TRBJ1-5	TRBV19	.	TGTGCCAGTAAGGGACAGGGCTATCAGCCCCAGCATTTT	CASKGQGYQPQHF
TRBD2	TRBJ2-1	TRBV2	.	TGTGCCAGCTATCGACCCTCAAGCGGGGGGAATGAGCAGTTCTTC	CASYRPSSGGNEQFF
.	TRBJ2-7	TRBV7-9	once	TGTGCCAGCAGCTCCGTAGGAGACTACGAGCAGTACTTC	CASSSVGDYEQYF
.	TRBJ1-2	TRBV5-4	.	TGTGCCAGCAGCTTGGAATCGGGGGATGGGGGCTACACCTTC	CASSLESGDGGYTF
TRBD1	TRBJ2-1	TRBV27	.	TGTGCCAGCAGTTTAATTAACAGGGGGCAAAATGAGCAGTTCTTC	CASSLINRGQNEQFF
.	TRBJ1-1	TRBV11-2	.	TGTGCCAGCTCTGAGACGCGAGTCGGGCTGGGGCCGAACACTGAAGCTTTCTTT	CASSETRVGLGPNTEAFF
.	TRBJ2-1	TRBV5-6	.	TGTGCCAGCAGCTCTGCGACAGAGGCCTACAATGAGCAGTTCTTC	CASSSATEAYNEQFF
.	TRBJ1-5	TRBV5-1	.	TGCGCCAGCAGCTTGGACAGGGGCAATCAGCCCCAGCATTTT	CASSLDRGNQPQHF
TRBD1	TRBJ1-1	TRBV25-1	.	TGTGCCAGCAGTGGATTCCCGCGGACAGGCCACTTTACTGAAGCTTTCTTT	CASSGFPRTGHFTEAFF
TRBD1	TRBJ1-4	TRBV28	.	TGTGCCAGCAGTTCTCGGACAGGGGCTCGCGAAAAACTGTTTTTT	CASSSRTGAREKLFF
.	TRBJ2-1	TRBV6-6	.	TGTGCCATCACACGGGGCGGGACCTACAATGAGCAGTTCTTC	CAITRGGTYNEQFF
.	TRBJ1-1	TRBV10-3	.	TGTGCCATCAGCCCGAGGCGGGGGGACAACTTGAACACTGAAGCTTTCTTT	CAISPRRGDNLNTEAFF
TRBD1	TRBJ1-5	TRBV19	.	TGTGCCAGTAGTGTTTCAAGGGACAGCTATAGCAATCAGCCCCAGCATTTT	CASSVSRDSYSNQPQHF
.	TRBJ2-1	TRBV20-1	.	TGCAGTGCTAGAATCTGGCCCGAGTTCTTC	CSARIWPEFF
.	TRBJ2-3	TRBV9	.	TGTGCCAGCAGCGTCGATAACCCGCTAGCATTCGGCACAGATACGCAGTATTTT	CASSVDNPLAFGTDTQYF
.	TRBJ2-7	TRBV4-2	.	TGTGCCAGCAGCCAAGATTTGGGGGGACAGCTCTACGAGCAGTACTTC	CASSQDLGGQLYEQYF
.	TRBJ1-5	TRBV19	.	TGTGCCAGTAGTATAGCAGGGAGCAATCAGCCCCAGCATTTT	CASSIAGSNQPQHF
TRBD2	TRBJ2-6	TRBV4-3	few	TGCGCCAGCAGCCAAGAGTTAGGACTAGCGGGAGGCTCTGGGGCCAACGTCCTGACTTTC	CASSQELGLAGGSGANVLTF
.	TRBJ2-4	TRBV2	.	TGTGCCAGCAGTGAAGCAGGAGGGAAAAACATTCAGTACTTC	CASSEAGGKNIQYF
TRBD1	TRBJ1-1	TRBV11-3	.	TGTGCCAGCAGTCCAGGGGGGACTGAAGCTTTCTTT	CASSPGGTEAFF